This T cell receptor (beta chain) was profiled in a study of T cell repertoires in cytomegalovirus infection. With regard to this clonotype: Its antigen is undetermined.

The CDR3 length is 15 residues. V dropped 6 bases and J dropped 2 bases, with 13 bases sitting between them. Per germline, CDR1 MNHEY and CDR2 SMNVEV (reference sequence). MiXCR, run by TCRdb on the reads, gives a single entry per CDR3 protein. The table lists roughly 920,000 distinct CDR3 sequences, approximately 32% of them singletons. The specimen comprised cultured CD8+ T cells from PBMCs, sampled from culture after CMV antigen stimulation. The gene calls are TRBV27 and TRBJ1-4; D remains ambiguous. The clonotype was recovered from a human donor in good health (CMV status not recorded). Some clones in this sample may be carry-over from other donors' samples. The CDR3 is CASSWGGRTNEKLFF. Written as DNA, the CDR3 is TGTGCCAGCAGCTGGGGTGGGAGGACTAATGAAAAACTGTTTTTT.